Presented here are 10 T cell receptor beta chains from one specimen sequenced in a study of CD8 T cells in ankylosing spondylitis (dated by TCRdb to about 2017). Receptor libraries were prepared by 5' RACE. TCRdb names Illumina HiSeq 2500 as the instrument used. TCRdb handled the public reads itself, with Q25 trimming in fastp and clone calling in MiXCR, and kept productive beta chains. Every CDR3 protein is listed once, alongside the most common genes and DNA of its rows. For this sample the table gives a few hundred thousand distinct CDR3 sequences, of which approximately 20% were detected only once. The ten largest make up about a sixth of the sample. Study-level results and caveats: A TCR beta motif made up of several highly homologous amino acid variants appeared to be characteristic of blood from ankylosing spondylitis patients.

The antigens for these receptors are not known. Material for sequencing was blood, either unsorted or a sorted T cell fraction (not recorded which). These receptors were taken from a male donor with ankylosing spondylitis.

This chain uses TRBV5-1 with TRBJ2-1; D could derive from TRBD1 or TRBD2 (5 bases each). The CDR3 extends over 15 amino acids. V shed 0 bases and J shed 5 bases, with 12 bases lying between them. The germline gives CDR1 SGHRS, CDR2 YFSETQ. Here the CDR3 DNA reads TGCGCCAGCAGCTTGGACGGGAACAGGCACAATGAGCAGTTCTTC. Protein sequence: CASSLDGNRHNEQFF. The full variable domain, with the rest looked up from reference TRBV5-1 and TRBJ2-1, is KAGVTQTPRYLIKTRGQQVTLSCSPISGHRSVSWYQQTPGQGLQFLFEYFSETQRNKGNFPGRFSGRQFSNSRSEMNVSTLELGDSALYLCASSLDGNRHNEQFFGPGTRLTVL.

In its sample, this clonotype was seen a few times. The V call is TRBV18, the J call TRBJ1-6; 9 bases are shared with TRBD1. The V segment lost 5 bases and the J segment 0 bases; nucleotides outside the gene matches: 11. Germline V gene lookup returns CDR1 KGHSH and CDR2 LQKENI. The CDR3 is 19 residues long. CDR3 bases: TGTGCCAGCTCATCTACTTTGGACAGGGGAGTCTCCTATAATTCACCCCTCCACTTT. Encoded protein: CASSSTLDRGVSYNSPLHF.

The gene calls are TRBV5-8 and TRBJ2-3; D gene ambiguous. Germline CDR1 and CDR2: SGHTS and YDEGEE. With 0 bases removed from V and 14 bases from J, the gap between germline ends came to 7 bases. The CDR3 totals 10 residues. The CDR3 loop is CASSLVPSYF. DNA of the CDR3: TGTGCCAGCAGCTTGGTTCCGTCGTATTTT.

This clonotype came up many times. V is TRBV6-4 and J is TRBJ2-1, with 10 bases matching TRBD2. Trimming cost V 2 bases and J 0 bases; bases outside gene matches: 7. The CDR3 extends over 18 amino acids. Germline V gives CDR1 MRHNA, CDR2 SNTAGT. The CDR3 sequence is CASSDVTSGLSSYNEQFF. CDR3 in DNA: TGTGCCAGCAGTGACGTGACTAGCGGGCTAAGCTCCTACAATGAGCAGTTCTTC.

This clonotype was counted a few times. This rearrangement joins TRBV20-1 to TRBJ1-6, with D unresolved. The CDR3 is 13 residues long. Germline CDR1 is DFQATT and CDR2 is SNEGSKA (reference sequence). V lost 4 bases to trimming and J lost 9 bases, with 13 bases between them. This chain's CDR3 is CSANRGSRSPLHF. The DNA of the CDR3 is TGCAGTGCTAATCGGGGTTCACGTTCACCCCTCCACTTT.

This clonotype showed up just once. This chain connects TRBV28 to TRBJ2-7; D might be TRBD1 (6 bases). Trimming removed 8 bases from V and 2 bases from J, with 22 bases in between. Germline lookup yields CDR1 MDHEN and CDR2 SYDVKM. This CDR3 has 16 residues. The CDR3 protein is CASRPDSSSRAYEQYF. The DNA of the CDR3 is TGTGCCAGCCGCCCGGACAGCAGTTCCCGCGCCTACGAGCAGTACTTC. Full variable domain (outside the CDR3, taken from reference TRBV28 and TRBJ2-7): DVKVTQSSRYLVKRTGEKVFLECVQDMDHENMFWYRQDPGLGLRLIYFSYDVKMKEKGDIPEGYSVSREKKERFSLILESASTNQTSMYLCASRPDSSSRAYEQYFGPGTRLTVT.

This clonotype was seen only a few times. CDR3 coding DNA: TGTGCCAGCAGCCACTGGGACAGGGGCGGCACTGAAGCTTTCTTT. This encodes CASSHWDRGGTEAFF. This rearrangement joins TRBV5-8 to TRBJ1-1; 10 bases are a match to TRBD1. V was pared by 4 bases and J by 4 bases, with 7 bases of the junction left unmatched. The CDR3 runs to 15 residues. Germline values: CDR1 SGHTS, CDR2 YDEGEE.

This sequence joins TRBV27 and TRBJ2-7; 8 nucleotides align to TRBD1. V was clipped by 5 bases and J by 2 bases; unmatched bases: 5. CDR1 MNHEY and CDR2 SMNVEV come from the germline V gene (reference sequence). This CDR3 contains 14 residues. This CDR3 is CASSRNRGAYEQYF. In DNA form, the CDR3 reads TGTGCCAGCAGTCGAAACAGGGGGGCCTACGAGCAGTACTTC.

The table lists this clonotype with a few counts. The V and J genes are TRBV5-1 and TRBJ2-1, with D tentatively TRBD1 or TRBD2 (5 bases each). This CDR3 spans 16 amino acids. Germline V gene lookup returns CDR1 SGHRS and CDR2 YFSETQ. Trimming stripped 3 bases from V and 0 bases from J, with 13 bases between. The CDR3 DNA sequence: TGCGCCAGCAGCTCAGGGCAGCGGAGCTCCTACAATGAGCAGTTCTTC. Amino acids: CASSSGQRSSYNEQFF.

This clonotype has more than one count but fewer than ten. This chain joins TRBV20-1 and TRBJ2-3; D call uncertain. The germline V and J ends were trimmed by 5 bases and 6 bases, with 9 bases remaining between them. The CDR3 has 11 residues. Germline V gene lookup returns CDR1 DFQATT and CDR2 SNEGSKA (reference sequence). CDR3 loop: CSAPLADTQYF. CDR3 nucleotide sequence: TGCAGTGCTCCCCTCGCGGATACGCAGTATTTT.